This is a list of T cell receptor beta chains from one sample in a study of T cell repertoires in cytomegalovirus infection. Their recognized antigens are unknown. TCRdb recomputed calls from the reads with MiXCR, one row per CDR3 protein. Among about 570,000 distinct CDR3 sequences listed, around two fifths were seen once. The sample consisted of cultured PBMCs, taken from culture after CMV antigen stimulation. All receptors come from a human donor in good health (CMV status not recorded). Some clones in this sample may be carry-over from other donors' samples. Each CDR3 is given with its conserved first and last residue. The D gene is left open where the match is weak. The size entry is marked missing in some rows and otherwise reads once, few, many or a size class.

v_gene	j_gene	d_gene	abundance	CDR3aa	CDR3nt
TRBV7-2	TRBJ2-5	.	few	CASSLGSGPLETQYF	TGTGCCAGCAGCTTAGGTTCCGGCCCTCTAGAGACCCAGTACTTC
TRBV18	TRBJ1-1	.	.	CASSREVNTEAFF	TGTGCCAGCTCACGAGAAGTGAACACTGAAGCTTTCTTT
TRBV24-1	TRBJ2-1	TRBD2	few	CATSDTSGTSYNEQFF	TGTGCCACCAGTGACACCAGCGGGACCTCCTACAATGAGCAGTTCTTC
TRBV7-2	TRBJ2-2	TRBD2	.	CASSSLAGGYTGELFF	TGTGCCAGCAGCTCCTTAGCGGGAGGGTATACCGGGGAGCTGTTTTTT
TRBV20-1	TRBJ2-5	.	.	CSATPGPVSLETQYF	TGCAGTGCTACCCCGGGCCCCGTTAGTCTGGAGACCCAGTACTTC
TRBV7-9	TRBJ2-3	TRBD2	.	CASSFPPLAGSTDTQYF	TGTGCCAGCAGCTTCCCCCCGCTAGCGGGAAGCACAGATACGCAGTATTTT
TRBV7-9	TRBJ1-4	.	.	CASSLASGKEKLFF	TGTGCCAGCAGCTTAGCTTCCGGAAAGGAAAAACTGTTTTTT
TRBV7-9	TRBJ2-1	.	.	CASSLQAVSSYNEQFF	TGTGCCAGCAGCCTCCAAGCGGTGAGCTCCTACAATGAGCAGTTCTTC
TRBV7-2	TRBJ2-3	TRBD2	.	CASSSSGKNTDTQYF	TGTGCCAGCAGCTCTAGCGGGAAAAACACAGATACGCAGTATTTT
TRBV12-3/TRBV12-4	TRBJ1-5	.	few	CASSPRSNQPQHF	TGTGCCAGCAGCCCCCGGTCCAATCAGCCCCAGCATTTT
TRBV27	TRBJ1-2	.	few	CASSSDRYSGGIYGYTF	TGTGCCAGCAGTTCCGATCGCTATAGCGGAGGTATCTATGGCTACACCTTC
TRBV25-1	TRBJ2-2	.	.	CASSEYIGASETANTGELFF	TGTGCCAGCAGTGAATATATCGGTGCTAGCGAAACCGCGAACACCGGGGAGCTGTTTTTT
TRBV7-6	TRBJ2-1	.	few	CASSLGVGGVYNEQFF	TGTGCCAGCAGCTTAGGTGTGGGAGGAGTTTACAATGAGCAGTTCTTC
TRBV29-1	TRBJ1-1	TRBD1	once	CSVGRTGGTEAFF	TGCAGCGTTGGGCGGACAGGAGGCACTGAAGCTTTCTTT
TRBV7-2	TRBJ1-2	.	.	CASRPAGGGHGYTF	TGTGCCAGCAGACCAGCTGGCGGGGGGCATGGCTACACCTTC
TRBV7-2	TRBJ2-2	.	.	CASSARLGTGELFF	TGTGCCAGCAGCGCGAGACTGGGGACCGGGGAGCTGTTTTTT
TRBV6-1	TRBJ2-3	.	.	CASSDSIGTDTQYF	TGTGCCAGCAGTGATAGTATCGGAACAGATACGCAGTATTTT
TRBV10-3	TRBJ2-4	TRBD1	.	CAIKSGQGFDIQYF	TGTGCCATCAAGTCAGGACAGGGCTTTGACATTCAGTACTTC
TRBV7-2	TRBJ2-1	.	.	CASSPQRQSYNEQFF	TGTGCCAGCAGCCCCCAACGCCAGAGCTACAATGAGCAGTTCTTC
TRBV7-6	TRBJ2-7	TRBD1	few	CASSLESGQGPYEQYF	TGTGCCAGCAGCTTAGAGTCGGGACAGGGTCCGTACGAGCAGTACTTC
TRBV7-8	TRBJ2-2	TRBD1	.	CASSADSTGTGGFAGELFF	TGTGCCAGCAGCGCCGATTCAACCGGGACAGGGGGCTTTGCCGGGGAGCTGTTTTTT
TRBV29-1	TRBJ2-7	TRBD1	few	CSVGQGDYEQYF	TGCAGCGTCGGACAGGGGGACTACGAGCAGTACTTC
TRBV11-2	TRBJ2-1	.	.	CASREGAGPRDEQFF	TGTGCCAGCAGAGAAGGGGCTGGCCCTAGGGATGAGCAGTTCTTC
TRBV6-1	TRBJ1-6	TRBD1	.	CASKGGDPPPLHF	TGTGCCAGCAAAGGGGGCGACCCCCCACCCCTCCACTTT
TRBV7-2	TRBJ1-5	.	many	CASSLARFQPQHF	TGTGCCAGCAGCTTAGCGCGGTTTCAGCCCCAGCATTTT
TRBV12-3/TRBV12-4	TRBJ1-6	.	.	CASSLSWTEYNSPLHF	TGTGCCAGCAGCCTATCTTGGACCGAGTATAATTCACCCCTCCACTTT
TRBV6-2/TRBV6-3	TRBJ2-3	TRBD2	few	CASSYGLAGGTDTQYF	TGTGCCAGCAGCTACGGACTAGCGGGAGGAACAGATACGCAGTATTTT
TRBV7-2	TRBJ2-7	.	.	CASSPDSGPSEQYF	TGTGCCAGCAGCCCCGATAGCGGCCCTTCCGAGCAGTACTTC
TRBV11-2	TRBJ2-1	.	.	CASSFPEVSHNEQFF	TGTGCCAGCAGCTTCCCGGAGGTCTCACACAATGAGCAGTTCTTC
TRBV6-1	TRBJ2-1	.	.	CASWEEWQGQSEQFF	TGTGCCAGCTGGGAGGAGTGGCAGGGTCAGAGTGAGCAGTTCTTC
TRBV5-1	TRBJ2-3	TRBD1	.	CASSPRDSGTAQYF	TGCGCCAGCAGCCCCCGGGACAGCGGTACAGCGCAGTATTTT
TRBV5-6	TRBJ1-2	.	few	CASSLAGTGREGYTF	TGTGCCAGCAGCCTCGCGGGCACAGGGCGGGAAGGCTACACCTTC
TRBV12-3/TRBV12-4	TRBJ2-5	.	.	CASSWVRGEETQYF	TGTGCCAGCAGTTGGGTAAGGGGTGAAGAGACCCAGTACTTC
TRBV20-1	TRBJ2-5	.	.	CSAARGETQYF	TGCAGTGCGGCAAGGGGGGAGACCCAGTACTTC
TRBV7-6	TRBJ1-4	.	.	CASSLGDGVKEKLFF	TGTGCCAGCAGCTTGGGAGACGGGGTGAAGGAAAAACTGTTTTTT
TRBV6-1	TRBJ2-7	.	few	CASSEARSLITGSHEQYF	TGTGCCAGCAGTGAAGCTAGGTCGTTAATCACAGGTTCGCACGAGCAGTACTTC
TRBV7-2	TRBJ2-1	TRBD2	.	CASFFPGLAGEGEQFF	TGTGCCAGCTTCTTTCCCGGACTAGCGGGAGAGGGTGAGCAGTTCTTC
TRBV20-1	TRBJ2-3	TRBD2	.	CSARDTSGGGDTQYF	TGCAGTGCTAGAGATACTAGCGGGGGAGGAGATACGCAGTATTTT
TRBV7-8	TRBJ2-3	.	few	CASSLAGRITDTQYF	TGTGCCAGCAGCTTAGCGGGGCGAATCACAGATACGCAGTATTTT
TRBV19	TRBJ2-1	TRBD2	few	CASSIRGGNRPNYNEQFF	TGTGCCAGTAGTATCCGGGGGGGCAACCGACCCAACTACAATGAGCAGTTCTTC